Listed here are 27 T cell receptor beta chains from one sample, sequenced in a study of read filtering for tumor transcriptome and immune sequencing (TCRdb year 2020). Data came from an Illumina HiSeq 4000. TCR libraries were constructed from roughly 400 ng RNA using the Immunoverse kit, and molecular barcoded adaptors covering alpha/delta and beta/gamma chains were employed. TCRdb itself trimmed the public reads at Q25 with fastp, ran MiXCR and retained productive beta chains. All rows with the same CDR3 protein become a single entry with the most common DNA and genes. The sample includes about 58,000 distinct CDR3 sequences, with roughly an eighth observed a single time. In total, the top ten clones hold roughly 16% of the sample. Specimen: a population of CD138-negative cells sorted from bone marrow. The sample's cell subset or site label, decoded: bone marrow mononuclear cells depleted of CD138+ plasma/myeloma cells by negative magnetic selection. The receptors originated from a donor aged 40 or older with multiple myeloma.

This clonotype was recorded many times. The V and J genes are TRBV14 and TRBJ2-3; D possibly corresponds to TRBD2 (6 bases). Germline V gives CDR1 SGHDN, CDR2 FVKESK. The ends were cut back, 1 base at V and 3 bases at J, with 14 bases in the middle. This CDR3 contains 16 residues. For the CDR3, the DNA is TGTGCCAGCAGCCAAGGGGACTTGGGGGTAACAGATACGCAGTATTTT. This translates into CASSQGDLGVTDTQYF.

This clonotype was seen at least ten times. The CDR3 sequence is CASRASSSGANVLTF. CDR3 DNA: TGTGCCAGCAGGGCGTCGAGTAGTGGGGCCAACGTCCTGACTTTC. V usage is TRBV6-1 and J usage is TRBJ2-6; D unresolved. This CDR3 has 15 amino acids. Trimming stripped 6 bases from V and 3 bases from J, with 12 bases between. Looked up from germline, CDR1 is MNHNS and CDR2 is SASEGT.

This clonotype appeared many times. J is TRBJ2-4 and V is TRBV3-1; 8 bases map to TRBD2. The CDR3 runs to 16 residues. Germline V lookup: CDR1 LGHDT, CDR2 YNNKEL (reference sequence). Germline trimming cut 4 bases from V and 5 bases from J; bases unmatched to any gene: 10. The CDR3 DNA is TGTGCCAGCAGCCCCCCAGGGGCGGGGGGCCAAAACATTCAGTACTTC. Its protein product is CASSPPGAGGQNIQYF.

This clonotype was seen repeatedly, ten times or more. The chain carries TRBV18 and TRBJ2-7; 8 bases agree with TRBD1. Germline CDR1 reads KGHSH; CDR2 reads LQKENI. This CDR3 contains 14 residues. The trim removed 4 bases at V and 1 base at J, leaving 3 bases unmatched. The chain's CDR3 is CASSQDRVSYEQYF. The CDR3 bases are TGTGCCAGCTCACAGGACAGGGTGTCCTACGAGCAGTACTTC.

Many counts were recorded for this clonotype. V gene TRBV12-3 or TRBV12-4 combines with J gene TRBJ2-1; TRBD2 matches 7 bases. This CDR3 is 14 amino acids long. Germline trimming cut 8 bases from V and 8 bases from J; bases unmatched to any gene: 12. The CDR3 sequence is CASSPGGIIDEQFF. Written as DNA, the CDR3 is TGTGCCAGCTCCCCCGGGGGGATTATCGATGAGCAGTTCTTC.

About this clonotype: This may be a read error: a much more frequent sequence differs by one nucleotide. This chain uses TRBV5-1 with TRBJ2-3; perhaps TRBD2 as D (5 bases). Germline V gives CDR1 SGHRS, CDR2 YFSETQ. Trimming took off 2 bases at V and 3 bases at J, with 7 bases between the two ends. The CDR3 is 13 amino acids. The DNA for the CDR3 is TGCGCCAGCAGCTTATGGGAGACAGATACGCAGTATTTT. Translating gives CASSLWETDTQYF.

This clonotype was found many times. The chain is built from TRBV6-6 and TRBJ1-5, with 8 bases fitting TRBD1. With V trimmed by 4 bases and J by 6 bases, 11 bases remained unmatched. The CDR3 runs to 16 residues. CDR1 is MNHNY and CDR2 is SVGAGI in the germline V gene (reference sequence). The CDR3 sequence: CASSSAVGQGIQPQHF. CDR3 in DNA: TGTGCCAGCAGTTCTGCAGTCGGACAGGGCATTCAGCCCCAGCATTTT.

This clonotype was counted ten times or more. V and J are TRBV7-3 and TRBJ1-1; a weak D match, TRBD1 (6 bases). Trimming pared 7 bases from V and 3 bases from J, leaving 24 bases between. Looked up from germline, CDR1 is SGHTA and CDR2 is FQGTGA. The CDR3 totals 17 residues. Here the CDR3 reads CASTEPGRTEGHTEAFF. CDR3 bases: TGTGCCAGCACCGAACCCGGACGGACAGAGGGACACACTGAAGCTTTCTTT.

This clonotype was seen at least ten times. This sequence joins TRBV11-2 and TRBJ2-1; 10 nucleotides agree with TRBD2. V lost 1 base to trimming and J lost 8 bases; unmatched junction nucleotides: 5. This CDR3 region has 15 residues. Germline CDR1 and CDR2: SGHAT and FQNNGV. The CDR3 coding sequence is TGTGCCAGCAGCTTAGTTTTAGCGGGGGGTTATGAGCAGTTCTTC. Its protein is CASSLVLAGGYEQFF.

In its sample, this clonotype was seen many times. The chain recombines TRBV7-3 with TRBJ2-1; D is possibly TRBD2 (5 bases). The germline V and J ends were trimmed by 5 bases and 4 bases, with 9 bases remaining between them. The length of the CDR3 is 13 residues. The germline V gene has CDR1 SGHTA and CDR2 FQGTGA. In DNA, the CDR3 is TGTGCCAGCAGCGAGGGTAGGTACAATGAGCAGTTCTTC. The encoded protein is CASSEGRYNEQFF.

Many counts were recorded for this clonotype. The rearrangement joins TRBV19 to TRBJ2-2; 7 positions match TRBD1. The J segment lost 4 bases and the V segment lost 6 bases, leaving 2 bases of the junction unmatched. In germline, CDR1 is LNHDA, CDR2 SQIVND (reference sequence). CDR3 length: 13 residues. CDR3 sequence (DNA): TGTGCCAGTAGACCAGGGGGCACCGGGGAGCTGTTTTTT. Residues: CASRPGGTGELFF.

There are many counts of this clonotype. The chain couples TRBV7-2 to TRBJ1-1; D ambiguous. V was shortened by 0 bases and J by 0 bases, with 2 bases between the two germline ends. CDR1 and CDR2 (germline): SGHTA, FQGNSA. The CDR3 sequence is 13 residues long. CDR3 bases: TGTGCCAGCAGCTTAGCCCTGAACACTGAAGCTTTCTTT. As protein: CASSLALNTEAFF.

A remark on this clonotype: Being one base from a much bigger clone, this may be a read error. This chain links TRBV3-1 with TRBJ2-5; D possibly corresponds to TRBD2 (7 bases). The CDR3 sequence is 15 residues long. The germline V and J ends were trimmed by 5 bases and 1 base, with 14 bases remaining between them. From germline, CDR1 is LGHDT and CDR2 YNNKEL (reference sequence). CDR3 DNA: TGTGCCAGCAGCTGGTACGGGGGGCCCCAAGAGACCCAGTACTTC. It codes for CASSWYGGPQETQYF.

At least ten counts were recorded for this clonotype. The rearrangement links TRBV9 to TRBJ2-1, with a possible D match to TRBD1 (5 bases). The CDR3 has 13 residues. V lost 1 base and J lost 3, with 5 bases in between. The germline V gene has CDR1 SGDLS and CDR2 YYNGEE. The CDR3 sequence is CASSVQGYNEQFF. CDR3 DNA sequence: TGTGCCAGCAGCGTACAGGGCTACAATGAGCAGTTCTTC.

This clonotype was observed once. With a much larger clone just one base away, this may be a read error. V gene TRBV5-1 combines with J gene TRBJ1-2; 8 bases are shared with TRBD1. CDR3 length: 15 residues. Germline V gene sequence: CDR1 SGHRS, CDR2 YFSETQ. The CDR3 loop is CASSPRTGMGYSYTF. In DNA, the CDR3 is TGCGCCAGCAGCCCTAGGACAGGGATGGGCTATAGCTACACCTTC.

The table lists this clonotype with a count of one. A much larger clonotype is one base distant, so this may be a read error. The chain joins TRBV5-1 to TRBJ2-3; 9 bases line up with TRBD2. V gave up 5 bases and J gave up 4 bases; unmatched junction bases: 5. The CDR3 is 14 amino acids. Germline assignment: CDR1 SGHRS and CDR2 YFSETQ. CDR3 nucleotides: TGCGCCAGCAGTAGCGGGGGTACGGCAGATACGCAGTATTTT. This encodes CASSSGGTADTQYF.

This clonotype was found many times. The rearrangement joins TRBV7-9 to TRBJ2-7; 8 bases agree with TRBD1. With V trimmed by 5 bases and J by 5 bases, 5 bases remained unmatched. CDR3 length: 13 amino acids. The V gene's germline CDR1 is SEHNR and CDR2 FQNEAQ (reference sequence). The chain's CDR3 is CASSPRGLNEQYF. CDR3 in DNA: TGTGCCAGCAGCCCCAGGGGGCTCAACGAGCAGTACTTC.

This clonotype was found many times. The chain couples TRBV5-5 to TRBJ2-7; D perhaps matches TRBD1 (5 bases). V dropped 2 bases and J dropped 0 bases, with 9 bases sitting between them. Germline lookup yields CDR1 SGHKS and CDR2 YYEKEE (reference sequence). There are 14 residues in the CDR3. In DNA, the CDR3 is TGTGCCAGCAGCTTCCGGACACTCTCCTACGAGCAGTACTTC. Translated: CASSFRTLSYEQYF. Full variable domain (missing parts from reference TRBV5-5 and TRBJ2-7): DAGVTQSPTHLIKTRGQQVTLRCSPISGHKSVSWYQQVLGQGPQFIFQYYEKEERGRGNFPDRFSARQFPNYSSELNVNALLLGDSALYLCASSFRTLSYEQYFGPGTRLTVT.

Ten or more counts support this clonotype. The rearrangement uses TRBV29-1 and TRBJ2-2; 7 bases align to TRBD1. Trimming at V came to 1 base and at J to 1 base, leaving 9 bases not matched to a gene. The CDR3 has 17 amino acids. Germline V gives CDR1 SQVTM, CDR2 ANQGSEA. CDR3 nucleotide sequence: TGCAGCGTTGAAGTGCCCGGGACAGTGTGGAACACCGGGGAGCTGTTTTTT. The encoded protein is CSVEVPGTVWNTGELFF.

This clonotype occurred many times. This chain links TRBV19 with TRBJ2-7; TRBD2 matches 9 bases. Germline values: CDR1 LNHDA, CDR2 SQIVND (reference sequence). There are 15 residues in the CDR3. The V and J ends lost 4 bases and 3 bases, in that order; junction bases with no gene match: 7. The CDR3 protein is CASSKQASGDYEQYF. The DNA of the CDR3 is TGTGCCAGTAGTAAGCAGGCTAGCGGGGACTACGAGCAGTACTTC.

The chain couples TRBV6-2 or TRBV6-3 to TRBJ1-5; TRBD1 might be the D (5 bases). Trimming took 2 bases from V and 4 from J, leaving 9 bases between them. Looked up from germline, CDR1 is MNHEY and CDR2 is SVGEGT. This CDR3 spans 14 amino acids. CDR3 in amino acids: CASSYARTNQPQHF. The CDR3 coding sequence is TGTGCCAGCAGTTACGCGCGGACAAATCAGCCCCAGCATTTT.

This clonotype was recorded at least ten times. The chain is built from TRBV4-1 and TRBJ2-5; D may be TRBD1 (5 bases). This CDR3 region has 13 residues. Between the trimmed V and J ends, which lost 4 bases and 3 bases, there was a span of 9 bases. Germline V lookup: CDR1 MGHRA, CDR2 YSYEKL. This CDR3 is CASSLGHKETQYF. CDR3 in DNA: TGCGCCAGCAGCCTAGGACACAAAGAGACCCAGTACTTC.

To note about this clonotype: A much larger clone lies one base from this, so it may be a read error. The genes are TRBV3-1 and TRBJ1-1; maybe TRBD1 (5 bases). CDR1 is LGHDT and CDR2 is YNNKEL in the germline V gene (reference sequence). V was pared by 2 bases and J by 4 bases, with 11 bases between. The CDR3 spans 14 residues. The CDR3 bases are TGTGCCAGCAGCCAACGGGGGTTTGGCACTGAAGCTTTCTTT. As protein: CASSQRGFGTEAFF.

At least ten counts were recorded for this clonotype. The chain employs TRBV7-2 and TRBJ2-7; D uncertain. There are 12 residues in the CDR3. Germline V CDR1 and CDR2: SGHTA, FQGNSA. V lost 5 bases to trimming and J lost 7 bases, with 12 bases between them. The CDR3 spells CASSSHPREQYF. The DNA of the CDR3 is TGTGCCAGCAGCAGTCATCCGAGGGAGCAGTACTTC.

The CDR3 nucleotides read TGTGCCAGCAGTGAGGGGACGGGTGACTATGGCTACACCTTC. This encodes CASSEGTGDYGYTF. The chain links TRBV6-1 to TRBJ1-2, with D maybe TRBD1 (5 bases). Germline CDR1 and CDR2: MNHNS and SASEGT. The CDR3 has 14 amino acids. The V gene lost 3 bases and the J gene lost 3 bases, with 11 bases spanning the gap.

Concerning this clonotype: A much larger clonotype is one base distant, so this may be a read error. The V and J genes are TRBV5-1 and TRBJ1-1; D remains ambiguous. Trimming removed 5 bases from V and 0 bases from J, with 8 bases in between. CDR3 length: 13 residues. Germline CDR1 SGHRS, CDR2 YFSETQ. The CDR3 protein is CASRTRMNTEAFF. The CDR3 nucleotides are TGCGCCAGCAGAACCCGGATGAACACTGAAGCTTTCTTT. The full variable domain, completed using reference TRBV5-1 and TRBJ1-1, is KAGVTQTPRYLIKTRGQQVTLSCSPISGHRSVSWYQQTPGQGLQFLFEYFSETQRNKGNFPGRFSGRQFSNSRSEMNVSTLELGDSALYLCASRTRMNTEAFFGQGTRLTVV.

This chain uses TRBV7-3 with TRBJ1-1; tentatively, D is TRBD1 (5 bases). The germline V and J ends were trimmed by 2 bases and 4 bases, with 14 bases remaining between them. Germline values: CDR1 SGHTA, CDR2 FQGTGA. The CDR3 has 15 residues. The CDR3 loop reads CASSLSGGSGTEAFF. CDR3 nucleotide sequence: TGTGCCAGCAGCTTATCCGGGGGGTCCGGCACTGAAGCTTTCTTT.